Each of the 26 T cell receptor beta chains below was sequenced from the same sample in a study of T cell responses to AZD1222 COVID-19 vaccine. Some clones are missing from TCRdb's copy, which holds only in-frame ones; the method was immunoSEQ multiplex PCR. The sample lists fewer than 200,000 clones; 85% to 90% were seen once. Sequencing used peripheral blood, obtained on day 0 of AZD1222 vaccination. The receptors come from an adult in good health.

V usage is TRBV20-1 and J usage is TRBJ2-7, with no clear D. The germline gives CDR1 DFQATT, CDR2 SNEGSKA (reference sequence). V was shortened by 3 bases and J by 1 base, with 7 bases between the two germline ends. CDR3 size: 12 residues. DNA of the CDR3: TGCAGTGCTAGTAGGCTATCCTACGAGCAGTACTTC. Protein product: CSASRLSYEQYF.

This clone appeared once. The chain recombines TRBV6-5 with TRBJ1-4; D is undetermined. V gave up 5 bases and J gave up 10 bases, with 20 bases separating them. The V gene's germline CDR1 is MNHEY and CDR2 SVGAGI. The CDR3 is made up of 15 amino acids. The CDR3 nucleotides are TGTGCCAGCAGTCGTTTCACGGCAGGAATCGGAAAACTGTTTTTT. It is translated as CASSRFTAGIGKLFF.

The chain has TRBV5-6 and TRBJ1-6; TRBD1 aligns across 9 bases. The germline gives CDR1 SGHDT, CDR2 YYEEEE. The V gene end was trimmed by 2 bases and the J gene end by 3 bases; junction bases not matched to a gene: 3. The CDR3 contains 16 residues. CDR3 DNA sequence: TGTGCCAGCAGCTTCGGGACAGGGAGCTATAATTCACCCCTCCACTTT. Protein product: CASSFGTGSYNSPLHF.

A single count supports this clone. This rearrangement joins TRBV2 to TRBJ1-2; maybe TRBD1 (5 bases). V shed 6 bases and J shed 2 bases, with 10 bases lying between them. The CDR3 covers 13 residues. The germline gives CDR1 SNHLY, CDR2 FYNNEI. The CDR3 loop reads CASSATENYGYTF. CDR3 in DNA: TGTGCCAGCAGCGCGACAGAGAACTATGGCTACACCTTC. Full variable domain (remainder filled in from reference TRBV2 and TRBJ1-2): EPEVTQTPSHQVTQMGQEVILRCVPISNHLYFYWYRQILGQKVEFLVSFYNNEISEKSEIFDDQFSVERPDGSNFTLKIRSTKLEDSAMYFCASSATENYGYTFGSGTRLTVV.

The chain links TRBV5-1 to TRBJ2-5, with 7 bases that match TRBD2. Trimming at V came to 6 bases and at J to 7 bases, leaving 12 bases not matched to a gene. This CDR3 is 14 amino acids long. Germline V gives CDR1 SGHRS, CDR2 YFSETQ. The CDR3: CASNNGQRGGTQYF. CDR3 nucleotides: TGCGCCAGCAACAATGGGCAGCGGGGAGGGACCCAGTACTTC.

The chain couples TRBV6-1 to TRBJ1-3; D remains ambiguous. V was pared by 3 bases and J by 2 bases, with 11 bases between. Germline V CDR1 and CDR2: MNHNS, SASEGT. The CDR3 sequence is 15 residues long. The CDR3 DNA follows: TGTGCCAGCAGTGAGGGCAGCCCTACTGGAAACACCATATATTTT. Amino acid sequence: CASSEGSPTGNTIYF.

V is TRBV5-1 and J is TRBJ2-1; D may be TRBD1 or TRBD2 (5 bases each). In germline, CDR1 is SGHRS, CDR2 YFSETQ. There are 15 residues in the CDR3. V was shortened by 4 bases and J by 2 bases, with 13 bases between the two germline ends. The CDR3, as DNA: TGCGCCAGCAGCCAGGGACGGGGAACCTACAATGAGCAGTTCTTC. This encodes CASSQGRGTYNEQFF.

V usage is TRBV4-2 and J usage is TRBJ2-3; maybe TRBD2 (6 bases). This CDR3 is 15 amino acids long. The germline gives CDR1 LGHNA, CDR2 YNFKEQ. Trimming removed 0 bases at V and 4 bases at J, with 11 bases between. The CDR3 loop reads CASSQELARADTQYF. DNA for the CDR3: TGTGCCAGCAGCCAAGAACTAGCTAGAGCAGATACGCAGTATTTT.

The CDR3 nucleotides are TGTGCCAGCAGACAGGGGGGGGATTATCAGCCCCAGCATTTT. Amino acids: CASRQGGDYQPQHF. V and J are TRBV27 and TRBJ1-5; 8 bases align to TRBD1. V lost 6 bases, J lost 5 bases, and 6 bases stayed unmatched. Germline loops: CDR1 MNHEY, CDR2 SMNVEV (reference sequence). This CDR3 comprises 14 residues.

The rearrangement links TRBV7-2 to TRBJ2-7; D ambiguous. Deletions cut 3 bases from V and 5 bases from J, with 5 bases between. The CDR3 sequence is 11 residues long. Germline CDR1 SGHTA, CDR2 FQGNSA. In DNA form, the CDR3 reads TGTGCCAGCAGCTTGTACAACGAGCAGTACTTC. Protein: CASSLYNEQYF.

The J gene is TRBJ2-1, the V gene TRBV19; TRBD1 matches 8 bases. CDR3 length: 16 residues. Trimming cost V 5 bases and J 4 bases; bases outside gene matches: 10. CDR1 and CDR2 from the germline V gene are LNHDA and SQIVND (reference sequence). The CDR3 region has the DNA TGTGCCAGTAGTCCGCGGACAGGGCTGGGGTACAATGAGCAGTTCTTC. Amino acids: CASSPRTGLGYNEQFF.

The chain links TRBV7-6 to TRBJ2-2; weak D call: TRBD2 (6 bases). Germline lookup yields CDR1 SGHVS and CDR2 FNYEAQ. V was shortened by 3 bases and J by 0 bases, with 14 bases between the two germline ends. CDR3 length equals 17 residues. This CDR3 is CASSLTRPPTNTGELFF. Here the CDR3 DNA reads TGTGCCAGCAGCTTGACTAGACCCCCGACGAACACCGGGGAGCTGTTTTTT.

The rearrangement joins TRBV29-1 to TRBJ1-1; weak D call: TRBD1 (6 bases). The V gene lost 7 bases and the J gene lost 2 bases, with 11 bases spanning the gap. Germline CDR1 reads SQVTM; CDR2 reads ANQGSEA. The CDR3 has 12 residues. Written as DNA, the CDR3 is TGCAGCGCCACAGGGACAAACACTGAAGCTTTCTTT. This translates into CSATGTNTEAFF.

The CDR3 region is CASSLEQTNTEAFF. In nucleotides, the CDR3 is TGCGCCAGCAGCTTGGAACAAACGAACACTGAAGCTTTCTTT. The rearrangement uses TRBV5-1 and TRBJ1-1; D unclear. Looked up from germline, CDR1 is SGHRS and CDR2 is YFSETQ. The CDR3 is 14 residues long. V was shortened by 0 bases and J by 1 base, with 7 bases between the two germline ends.

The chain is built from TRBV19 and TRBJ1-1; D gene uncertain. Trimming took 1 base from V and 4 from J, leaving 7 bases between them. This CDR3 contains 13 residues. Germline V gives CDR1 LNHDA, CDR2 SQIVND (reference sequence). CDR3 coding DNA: TGTGCCAGTAGTATAGGGGCGGGCACTGAAGCTTTCTTT. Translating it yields CASSIGAGTEAFF.

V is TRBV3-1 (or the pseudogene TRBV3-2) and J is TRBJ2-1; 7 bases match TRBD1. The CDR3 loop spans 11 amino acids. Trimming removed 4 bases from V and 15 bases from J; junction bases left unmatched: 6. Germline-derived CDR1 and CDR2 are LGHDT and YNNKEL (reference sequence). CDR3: CASSLRQGWFF. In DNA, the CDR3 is TGTGCCAGCAGCCTAAGACAGGGATGGTTCTTC.

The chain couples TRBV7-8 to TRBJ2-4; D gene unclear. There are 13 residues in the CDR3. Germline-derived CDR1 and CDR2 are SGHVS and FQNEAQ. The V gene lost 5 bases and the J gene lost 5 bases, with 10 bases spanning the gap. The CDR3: CASSPRLENIQYF. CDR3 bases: TGTGCCAGCAGCCCCCGCCTGGAAAACATTCAGTACTTC.

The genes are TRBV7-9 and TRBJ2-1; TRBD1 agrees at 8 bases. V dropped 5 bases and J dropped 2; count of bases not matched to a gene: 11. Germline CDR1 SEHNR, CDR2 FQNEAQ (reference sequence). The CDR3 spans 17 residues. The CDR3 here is CASSVLYGTGTYNEQFF. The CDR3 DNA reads TGTGCCAGCAGCGTACTATACGGGACAGGCACCTACAATGAGCAGTTCTTC.

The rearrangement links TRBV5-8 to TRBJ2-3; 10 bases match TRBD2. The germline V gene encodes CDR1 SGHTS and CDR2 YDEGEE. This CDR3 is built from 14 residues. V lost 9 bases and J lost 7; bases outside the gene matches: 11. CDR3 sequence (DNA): TGTGCCACCCTAGCGGGAGCAAGGAGGAATACGCAGTATTTT. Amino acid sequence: CATLAGARRNTQYF.

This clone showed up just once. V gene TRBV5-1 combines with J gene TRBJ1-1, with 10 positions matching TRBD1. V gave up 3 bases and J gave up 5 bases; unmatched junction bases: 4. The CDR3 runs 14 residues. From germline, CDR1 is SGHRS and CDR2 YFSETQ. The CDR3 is CASSYGQGGTEAFF. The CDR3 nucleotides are TGCGCCAGCAGCTACGGACAGGGGGGGACTGAAGCTTTCTTT.

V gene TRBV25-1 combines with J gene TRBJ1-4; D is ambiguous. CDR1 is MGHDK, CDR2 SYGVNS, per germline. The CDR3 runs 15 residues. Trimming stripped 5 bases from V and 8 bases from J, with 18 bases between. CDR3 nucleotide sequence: TGTGCCAGCAGTTCACACCCTTCAGCGACCGAAAAACTGTTTTTT. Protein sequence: CASSSHPSATEKLFF.

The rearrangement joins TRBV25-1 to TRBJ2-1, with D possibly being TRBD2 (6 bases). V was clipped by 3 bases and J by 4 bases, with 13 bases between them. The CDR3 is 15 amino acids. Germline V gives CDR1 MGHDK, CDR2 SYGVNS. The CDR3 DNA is TGTGCCAGCAGTGATTCCGGGACTCTATACAATGAGCAGTTCTTC. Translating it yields CASSDSGTLYNEQFF.

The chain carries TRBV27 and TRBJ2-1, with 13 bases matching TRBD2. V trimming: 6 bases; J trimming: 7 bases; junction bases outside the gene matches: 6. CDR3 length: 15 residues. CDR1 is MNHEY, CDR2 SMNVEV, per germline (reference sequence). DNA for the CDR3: TGTGCCAGCAGCTCCGGGACTAGCGGGACAAATGAGCAGTTCTTC. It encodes CASSSGTSGTNEQFF.

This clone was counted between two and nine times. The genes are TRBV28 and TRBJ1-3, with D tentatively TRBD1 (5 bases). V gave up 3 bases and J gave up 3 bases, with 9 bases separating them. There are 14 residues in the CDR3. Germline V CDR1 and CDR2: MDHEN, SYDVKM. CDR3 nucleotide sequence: TGTGCCAGCAGTTTTTCAGGGATTGGAAACACCATATATTTT. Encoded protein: CASSFSGIGNTIYF.

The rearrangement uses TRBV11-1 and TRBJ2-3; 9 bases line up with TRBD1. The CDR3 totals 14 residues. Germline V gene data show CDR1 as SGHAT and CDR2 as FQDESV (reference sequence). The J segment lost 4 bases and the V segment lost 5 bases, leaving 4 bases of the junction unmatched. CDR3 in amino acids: CASSDRGAADTQYF. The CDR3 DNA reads TGTGCCAGCAGCGACAGGGGGGCGGCAGATACGCAGTATTTT.

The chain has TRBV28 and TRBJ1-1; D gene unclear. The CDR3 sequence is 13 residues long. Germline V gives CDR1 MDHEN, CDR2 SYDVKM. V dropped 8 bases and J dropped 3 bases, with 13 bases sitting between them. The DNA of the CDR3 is TGTGCCAGCTTCCCTCGTCATGACACTGAAGCTTTCTTT. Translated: CASFPRHDTEAFF.